This T cell receptor (beta chain) stems from a study of blood T cell repertoires in COVID-19. The CDR3 extends over 15 amino acids. Trimming took 6 bases from V and 3 from J, leaving 16 bases between them. CDR1 is MNHEY and CDR2 is SVGAGI in the germline V gene. Ages ranged from about 18 to 100 years, with residence in under 25 US areas. The table came from immunoSEQ multiplex PCR; TCRdb's copy has only in-frame clones and leaves some out. The table has over 250,000 clones, about 91% seen once; the top ten hold 8% to 9.5%. The sequencing input was PBMCs or T cells enriched from blood (not recorded which). The chain carries TRBV6-5 and TRBJ2-3; maybe TRBD2 (6 bases). This sequence originates from a woman between 18 and 29 years old who had recovered from COVID-19. CDR3 residues: CASSGDSRATDTQYF. CDR3 coding DNA: TGTGCCAGCAGCGGGGACTCCAGAGCAACAGATACGCAGTATTTT.